The T cell receptor (beta chain) under discussion was sequenced for a study of blood T cell repertoires in COVID-19. Study-wide background: Material from acute and convalescent COVID-19 was sourced from the United States, Italy and Spain.

This CDR3 is 14 amino acids long. Germline loops: CDR1 SGHAT, CDR2 FQNNGV. Trimming removed 0 bases from V and 4 bases from J, with 10 bases in between. Authors' methods: By means of reference gene primer amplification, nucleated cell counts were estimated. TCRdb's copy holds only in-frame clones and misses some; the assay was immunoSEQ multiplex PCR. Clone size and V and J calls were adopted from that table, with D and trimming inferred from the DNA. This sample has roughly 190,000 clones, with around 83% found just once. Input material: peripheral blood. The V gene is TRBV11-2, the J gene TRBJ2-7; D is unclear. The sequence was obtained from a woman older than 75 in a cohort sampled during active or convalescent COVID-19. As DNA, the CDR3 is TGTGCCAGCAGCTTAGATCCTAGTAATTACGAGCAGTACTTC. Residues: CASSLDPSNYEQYF.